This T cell receptor (beta chain) was documented in a study of patients and donors after allogeneic stem cell transplantation. CDR3 size: 13 residues. CDR1 is SQVTM, CDR2 ANQGSEA, per germline. V dropped 6 bases and J dropped 1; count of bases not matched to a gene: 2. TCRdb processed the RT-PCR reads anew with MiXCR; each CDR3 protein has one entry. Counted here are around 90,000 distinct CDR3 sequences, roughly 52% occurring once; the ten biggest clones make up approximately 60%. The sequencing input was blood, either unsorted or a sorted T cell fraction (not recorded which). V and J are TRBV29-1 and TRBJ1-1; 10 bases are shared with TRBD1. The clonotype originates from a human donor who was either an allogeneic HSCT recipient or a stem cell or donor lymphocyte infusion donor (not recorded which). It is not recorded whose cells these are; they may come from a transplant donor. CDR3 protein: CSVGQGRNTEAFF. The CDR3 bases are TGCAGCGTGGGACAGGGGAGGAACACTGAAGCTTTCTTT. The full variable domain, completed using reference TRBV29-1 and TRBJ1-1, is SAVISQKPSRDICQRGTSLTIQCQVDSQVTMMFWYRQQPGQSLTLIATANQGSEATYESGFVIDKFPISRPNLTFSTLTVSNMSPEDSSIYLCSVGQGRNTEAFFGQGTRLTVV.